The 17 T cell receptor beta chains below all came from one sample that was sequenced in a study of cytomegalovirus exposure and HLA in healthy donors listed by TCRdb under 2017. The library was prepared using the immunoSEQ multiplex PCR assay. For the multiplex PCR, a mixture combining 60 forward primers for TCR Vbeta segments and 13 reverse primers for TCR Jbeta segments was used. This immuneACCESS table, as held by TCRdb, lists in-frame sequences with V and J called but not all clones. Of the missing ones, under half trace to an unresolved V gene in checked studies; the others have no known cause. The sample contains over 200,000 clones, about two thirds of them found a single time. The ten largest clones take up 2.6% of the sample. Material: PBMCs. The receptors shown here come from a man aged 40-49 years in good health and CMV-seropositive.

The rearrangement uses TRBV6-5 and TRBJ1-2, with D hard to call. This CDR3 has 14 residues. Per the germline V gene, CDR1 is MNHEY and CDR2 is SVGAGI. V gave up 7 bases and J gave up 6 bases, with 18 bases separating them. Written as DNA, the CDR3 is TGTGCCAGCAAGCCTGGGCGGGCCCCTCATGGCTACACCTTC. Translating it yields CASKPGRAPHGYTF.

The chain is built from TRBV5-1 and TRBJ2-7, with TRBD1 identical over 9 bases. The CDR3 spans 14 residues. The J segment lost 5 bases and the V segment lost 2 bases, leaving 5 bases of the junction unmatched. Germline values: CDR1 SGHRS, CDR2 YFSETQ. This chain's CDR3 is CASSFRQGDNEQYF. The CDR3 DNA reads TGCGCCAGCAGCTTCCGACAGGGGGACAACGAGCAGTACTTC.

The chain combines TRBV19 with TRBJ1-2; 9 bases match TRBD1. Losses at the gene ends were 5 bases for V and 3 bases for J; bases not matched to a gene: 7. Germline values: CDR1 LNHDA, CDR2 SQIVND (reference sequence). The CDR3 runs 15 residues. CDR3 residues: CASSFGQGRDYGYTF. The DNA of the CDR3 is TGTGCCAGTAGTTTCGGACAGGGGAGGGACTATGGCTACACCTTC.

There are a few counts of this clone. The chain uses TRBV6-5 and TRBJ1-1; D gene uncertain. This CDR3 has 12 residues. With 5 bases removed from V and 7 bases from J, the gap between germline ends came to 11 bases. CDR1 and CDR2 from the germline V gene are MNHEY and SVGAGI. CDR3 residues: CASSNGLIEAFF. The CDR3 DNA sequence: TGTGCCAGCAGTAATGGACTGATTGAAGCTTTCTTT.

The chain couples TRBV28 to TRBJ1-2, with 8 bases aligning to TRBD1. The CDR3 contains 15 residues. Unmatched junction bases numbered 3, after V lost 3 bases and J lost 0 bases. The germline gives CDR1 MDHEN, CDR2 SYDVKM. Written as DNA, the CDR3 is TGTGCCAGCAGTTTCTTGGACAGGGCTAACTATGGCTACACCTTC. Translated: CASSFLDRANYGYTF.

The V and J genes are TRBV19 and TRBJ2-1; 8 nucleotides align to TRBD2. V trimming: 5 bases; J trimming: 8 bases; junction bases outside the gene matches: 11. This CDR3 region has 15 residues. Germline V gene sequence: CDR1 LNHDA, CDR2 SQIVND (reference sequence). The CDR3 sequence is CASSFSSGGLDEQFF. The CDR3 region has the DNA TGTGCCAGTAGTTTCTCGTCGGGGGGGCTCGATGAGCAGTTCTTC.

This clone was counted once. The CDR3 DNA follows: TGTGCCAGCAGTTTCCTTAGCGGGGGGATCTCCTACAATGAGCAGTTCTTC. The encoded protein is CASSFLSGGISYNEQFF. V is TRBV28 and J is TRBJ2-1; 10 bases agree with TRBD2. Germline-derived CDR1 and CDR2 are MDHEN and SYDVKM. V was clipped by 3 bases and J by 0 bases; unmatched bases: 5. The CDR3 consists of 17 residues. Complete variable domain (other parts from reference TRBV28 and TRBJ2-1): DVKVTQSSRYLVKRTGEKVFLECVQDMDHENMFWYRQDPGLGLRLIYFSYDVKMKEKGDIPEGYSVSREKKERFSLILESASTNQTSMYLCASSFLSGGISYNEQFFGPGTRLTVL.

This clone is a singleton in its sample. The chain combines TRBV5-1 with TRBJ2-7; possibly TRBD2 for D (5 bases). The V gene's germline CDR1 is SGHRS and CDR2 YFSETQ. The V and J ends lost 5 bases and 3 bases respectively, with 24 bases between them. CDR3 size: 17 residues. The CDR3 reads CASRRAAPQTIGYEQYF. The DNA of the CDR3 is TGCGCCAGCAGAAGAGCGGCTCCGCAGACCATAGGCTACGAGCAGTACTTC. The full variable domain, its missing parts supplied by reference TRBV5-1 and TRBJ2-7, is KAGVTQTPRYLIKTRGQQVTLSCSPISGHRSVSWYQQTPGQGLQFLFEYFSETQRNKGNFPGRFSGRQFSNSRSEMNVSTLELGDSALYLCASRRAAPQTIGYEQYFGPGTRLTVT.

Details on this clone: One end of the junction fails to match germline, which may point to a read error. The chain recombines TRBV5-1 with TRBJ1-1; no clear D. This CDR3 has 13 amino acids. CDR1 is SGHRS and CDR2 is YFSETQ in the germline V gene. The CDR3 is CASSLAPTYYSLF. In DNA form, the CDR3 reads TGCGCCAGCAGCTTGGCACCGACCTACTACTCCCTTTTT.

The V and J genes are TRBV21-1 and TRBJ2-1; the table's D call TRBD2 went unverified against the DNA. TRBV21-1 is an annotated pseudogene. This CDR3 contains 17 residues. The chain's CDR3 is CASSKGVVASRNNEQFF. In nucleotides, the CDR3 is TGTGCCAGCAGCAAAGGGGTGGTAGCTAGTCGAAACAATGAGCAGTTCTTC.

This rearrangement joins TRBV11-2 to TRBJ2-6; D call uncertain. The germline V gene encodes CDR1 SGHAT and CDR2 FQNNGV. The CDR3 has 15 residues. V lost 5 bases to trimming and J lost 4 bases, with 12 bases between them. The CDR3 DNA is TGTGCCAGCAGCCCCCTGCCGACAGGGGCCAACGTCCTGACTTTC. Encoded protein: CASSPLPTGANVLTF.

CDR3 coding DNA: TGTGCCAGCAGCTCATTAGCGGGGGCCGGGGCAGATACGCAGTATTTT. This translates into CASSSLAGAGADTQYF. The chain couples TRBV5-4 to TRBJ2-3; 9 positions match TRBD2. The CDR3 runs to 16 residues. Germline loops: CDR1 SGHNT, CDR2 YYREEE (reference sequence). The V segment lost 3 bases and the J segment 4 bases; nucleotides outside the gene matches: 9.

The chain links TRBV19 to TRBJ2-1; D not certain. The CDR3 covers 14 residues. Trimming stripped 0 bases from V and 7 bases from J, with 10 bases between. Germline V gene data show CDR1 as LNHDA and CDR2 as SQIVND (reference sequence). The CDR3 DNA reads TGTGCCAGTAGTATAGATCTGGTACTAAATGAGCAGTTCTTC. Its protein is CASSIDLVLNEQFF.

This clone showed up just a few times. The rearrangement links TRBV7-2 to TRBJ2-6, with D possibly TRBD1 on 5 matching bases. The ends were cut back, 3 bases at V and 2 bases at J, with 11 bases in the middle. CDR3 length: 16 residues. Germline CDR1 is SGHTA and CDR2 is FQGNSA. The CDR3 region has the DNA TGTGCCAGCAGCTTCCATTTAGGGGCTGGGGCCAACGTCCTGACTTTC. It translates to CASSFHLGAGANVLTF.

The chain recombines TRBV15 with TRBJ2-5; 9 bases match TRBD2. There are 18 residues in the CDR3. Germline-derived CDR1 and CDR2 are LNHNV and YYDKDF (reference sequence). V was clipped by 2 bases and J by 3 bases; unmatched bases: 13. The CDR3 spells CATSRSYVSSGEEETQYF. The CDR3 DNA follows: TGTGCCACCAGCAGATCCTACGTTTCTAGCGGGGAGGAAGAGACCCAGTACTTC.

This chain joins TRBV7-8 and TRBJ2-1, with 9 positions matching TRBD1. This CDR3 region has 17 residues. CDR1 SGHVS and CDR2 FQNEAQ come from the germline V gene. The trim removed 4 bases at V and 8 bases at J, leaving 15 bases unmatched. Written as DNA, the CDR3 is TGTGCCAGCAGCTCACACCGGTCCCGGGACAGGGCTGATGAGCAGTTCTTC. Protein sequence: CASSSHRSRDRADEQFF.

The chain employs TRBV11-3 and TRBJ2-2; tentative D call: TRBD2 (6 bases). Germline CDR1 is SGHNT and CDR2 is YENEEA. The ends were cut back, 3 bases at V and 0 bases at J, with 8 bases in the middle. The CDR3 consists of 15 residues. Written as DNA, the CDR3 is TGTGCCAGCAGCTTGGGCGGGGCGAACACCGGGGAGCTGTTTTTT. This gives the protein CASSLGGANTGELFF.